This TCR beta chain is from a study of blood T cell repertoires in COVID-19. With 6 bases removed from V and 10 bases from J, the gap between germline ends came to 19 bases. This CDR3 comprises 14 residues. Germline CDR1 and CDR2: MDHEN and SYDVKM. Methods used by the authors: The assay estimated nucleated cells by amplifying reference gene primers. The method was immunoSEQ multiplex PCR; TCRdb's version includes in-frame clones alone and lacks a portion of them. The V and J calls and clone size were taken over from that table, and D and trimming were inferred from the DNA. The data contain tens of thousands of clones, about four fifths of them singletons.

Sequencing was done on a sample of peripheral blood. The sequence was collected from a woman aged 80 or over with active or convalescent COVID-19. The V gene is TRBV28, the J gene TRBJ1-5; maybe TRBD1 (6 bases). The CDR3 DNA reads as TGTGCCAGCAGCCCAGGACAGATTCTCTCTCCCCAGCATTTT. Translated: CASSPGQILSPQHF.